Listed below are T cell receptor beta chains from one sample, sequenced in a study of cytomegalovirus exposure and HLA in healthy donors. Sequencing was performed with immunoSEQ multiplex PCR; in TCRdb, only in-frame clones are kept and a portion is missing. Counted here are approximately 190,000 clones, roughly 80% occurring once; the ten biggest clones make up approximately 3.6%. Sequencing used PBMCs. The receptor source for this set is a man in his forties or fifties in good health and CMV-seropositive. Both conserved end residues are trimmed from each CDR3.

j_call,v_call,cdr3_aa
TRBJ2-7,TRBV28,ASSLRQGARDEQY
TRBJ1-5,TRBV28,ASKNSPGQGGVGNQPQH
TRBJ1-2,TRBV28,ASSLIGGNYGYT
TRBJ2-5,TRBV6-1,AIGGLPMGQETQY
TRBJ2-3,TRBV7-9,ASSLVSGRDTQY
TRBJ1-5,TRBV28,ASTTGASPHQPQH
TRBJ2-7,TRBV5-6,ASSSPGGRYYEQY
TRBJ2-3,TRBV30,AWSVGEPGDAWSDTQY
TRBJ2-5,TRBV5-4,ASSPPGGQGETQY
TRBJ2-7,TRBV4-1,ASSPRGQGFYEQY
TRBJ2-1,TRBV5-6,ASSLSLAGGDEQF
TRBJ1-2,TRBV5-1,ASSGGTGAYGYT
TRBJ2-1,TRBV6-5,ASSYSGGYEQF
TRBJ2-7,TRBV28,ASTPNRGYGSYEQY
TRBJ2-5,TRBV7-7,ASSFRGSGETQY
TRBJ2-1,TRBV6-1,ATIAGAPYNEQF
TRBJ2-2,TRBV6-1,ASRAGARNTGELF
TRBJ2-5,TRBV4-1,ASSQGGTSGDQETQY
TRBJ2-1,TRBV9,ASSPGGTSGYREQF
TRBJ1-6,TRBV5-1,ASSLVGRVGSPLH
TRBJ2-7,TRBV28,ASILFPEQY
TRBJ2-2,TRBV18,ASSPSNTGELF
TRBJ2-5,TRBV15,ATSRDAPNQETQY
TRBJ2-2,TRBV5-1,ASSLDPANTGELF
TRBJ2-3,TRBV28,ASSPRAGVGGTDTQY
TRBJ1-1,TRBV2,ARNKAGVNTEAF
TRBJ1-6,TRBV14,ASSQDLPNSPLH
TRBJ2-7,TRBV11-2,ASSPRGGLAGVSYEQY
TRBJ1-2,TRBV28,ASSLGGEAYGYT
TRBJ1-3,TRBV15,ATSRAEGQTYSGNTIY
TRBJ2-5,TRBV7-8,ASTQVPGTGNQETQY
TRBJ2-1,TRBV27,ASSATDNEQF
TRBJ2-7,TRBV18,ASSLGQGIHEQY
TRBJ2-7,TRBV7-6,ASSWEAGGPYEQY
TRBJ2-7,TRBV7-6,ASSLGVQGTYEQY
TRBJ2-7,TRBV5-4,ASSYYKASGRISYEQY
.,TRBV28,ASSRSGSLYEQY
TRBJ2-3,TRBV11-1,ASSQGLAGFTDTQY
TRBJ1-3,TRBV5-1,ASSLTGLHSGNTIY
TRBJ2-7,TRBV5-4,ASSPGQGIDEQY
TRBJ2-7,TRBV28,ASSLGQVTYEQY
TRBJ2-1,TRBV5-1,ASTRLGLAGINEQF
TRBJ1-4,TRBV7-9,ASSSTGAVEKLF
TRBJ2-1,TRBV25-1,ASSEGREGYNEQF
TRBJ2-5,TRBV7-9,ASSLGGRRETQY
TRBJ2-1,TRBV6-4,ATRTSGRAVQNNEQF
TRBJ2-1,TRBV27,ASSFPPGVYNEQF
TRBJ2-2,TRBV7-9,ASSLGQNTGELF
TRBJ1-1,TRBV11-2,ASSLAFPGTGMNTEAF
.,TRBV4-3,ASSQDWKGAYEQY
TRBJ1-5,TRBV10-3,AISELGAGNQPQH
TRBJ2-1,TRBV2,ASSPSGTSPYNEQF
TRBJ1-4,TRBV2,ASRTGGRIEKLF
TRBJ2-7,TRBV29-1,SVVFPSNEQY
TRBJ2-4,TRBV19,ASSIAQLRNIQY